This TCR beta chain was sequenced in a study of human T cells and chemical hapten exposure. Study summary: Investigators sensitized 2 cm by 2 cm of upper inner arm skin with 2% DPC. Patch tests of 0.01% DPC on the upper back were read at 6 days.

There are many counts of this clonotype. TCRdb recomputed calls from the RACE reads with MiXCR, one row per CDR3 protein. The table lists 100,000 or so distinct CDR3 sequences, 9.5% to 12% of them singletons, with roughly 3.5% in the top ten. Noted time point: patch test 1, 2 weeks after DPC sensitization. The treatment was: therapeutic diphenylcyclopropenone sensitization with weekly scalp DPC. Alopecia patients deemed DPC-suitable, aged 18 to 70, excluding pregnancy. Germline loops: CDR1 MNHEY, CDR2 SMNVEV (reference sequence). The CDR3 consists of 13 residues. V lost 4 bases to trimming and J lost 8 bases, with 14 bases between them.

The sequencing here drew on whole blood, taken in connection with sensitization to the hapten diphenylcyclopropenone (DPC). The rearrangement links TRBV27 to TRBJ1-1; D ambiguous. This clonotype was sampled from a woman in her forties with alopecia areata. Some clones in this sample may be carry-over from other donors' samples. The CDR3 nucleotides read TGTGCCAGCAGTTCAATTAAACAGTTCGAAGCTTTCTTT. Translation: CASSSIKQFEAFF.